This T cell receptor beta chain derives from a study of Ad26.COV2.S vaccination and SARS-CoV-2 variants. Looking at the study overall: COV1001, an Ad26.COV2.S trial, supplied this vaccine-arm donor. Intramuscularly, Ad26.COV2.S was given either once or twice, 56 days apart.

General study findings and limits: The study found similar non-spike TCR breadth in vaccine and placebo recipients. Breadth and depth estimates from TCRs may understate total T cell responses.

Specified treatment: approximately 18 received Ad26.COV2.S at low or high dose, single or two shots; 5 received placebo; per-sample allocation not given. Collection of the samples took place on day 63 after the first injection of vaccine or placebo. Concerning this clone itself: Its specificity is not known.

The CDR3 consists of 15 residues. Per germline, CDR1 MNHEY and CDR2 SVGAGI. V was clipped by 0 bases and J by 1 base, with 9 bases between them. Sequencing was performed with immunoSEQ multiplex PCR; in TCRdb, only in-frame clones are kept and a portion is missing. The sample yields about 400,000 clones, about four fifths seen once. This chain links TRBV6-5 with TRBJ1-1; D remains ambiguous. The receptor comes from a person between 18 and 59 years old who received the Ad26.COV2.S COVID-19 vaccine or a placebo. The material was peripheral blood, obtained in a trial of Ad26.COV2.S vaccine versus placebo. Here the CDR3 reads CASSYSTVPNTEAFF. The CDR3 nucleotides read TGTGCCAGCAGTTACTCGACCGTCCCGAACACTGAAGCTTTCTTT.